The 26 T cell receptor beta chains given below trace back to one sample, sequenced in a study of Ad26.COV2.S vaccination and SARS-CoV-2 variants. Treatment indicated: some 19 received Ad26.COV2.S at low or high dose, single or two shots; roughly five received placebo; per-sample allocation not given. At day 63 after the first vaccine or placebo injection, samples were drawn. The table came from immunoSEQ multiplex PCR; TCRdb's copy has only in-frame clones and leaves some out. The sample contains roughly 350,000 clones, 80% to 90% of which appear only once. The source was peripheral blood, collected in a trial of Ad26.COV2.S vaccine versus placebo. The receptors stem from a person aged 18 to 65 who received the Ad26.COV2.S COVID-19 vaccine or a placebo.

The chain joins TRBV7-8 to TRBJ2-7; the D is unclear. V was cut by 5 bases and J by 5 bases, with 19 bases left in between. The CDR3 contains 15 residues. Germline V gene lookup returns CDR1 SGHVS and CDR2 FQNEAQ. CDR3 DNA sequence: TGTGCCAGCAGCAATAGGGAAAGGGCCGGCCACGAGCAGTACTTC. Translation gives CASSNRERAGHEQYF. The variable domain in full, with the rest retrieved from reference TRBV7-8 and TRBJ2-7, is GAGVSQSPRYKVAKRGQDVALRCDPISGHVSLFWYQQALGQGPEFLTYFQNEAQLDKSGLPSDRFFAERPEGSVSTLKIQRTQQEDSAVYLCASSNRERAGHEQYFGPGTRLTVT.

The chain carries TRBV4-2 and TRBJ1-5; D is undetermined. Germline lookup yields CDR1 LGHNA and CDR2 YNFKEQ. The CDR3 extends over 14 amino acids. The V gene lost 3 bases and the J gene lost 5 bases, with 11 bases spanning the gap. This chain's CDR3 is CASSQGGWYQPQHF. The CDR3 region has the DNA TGTGCCAGCAGCCAGGGAGGGTGGTATCAGCCCCAGCATTTT.

The chain couples TRBV5-4 to TRBJ2-2; 11 bases are a match to TRBD2. V shed 0 bases, J shed 5 bases, and the junction held 3 bases outside the gene matches. CDR1 and CDR2 from the germline V gene are SGHNT and YYREEE (reference sequence). The CDR3 runs 16 residues. The CDR3 DNA sequence: TGTGCCAGCAGCTTGGGCTCTAGCGGGGGGACCGGGGAGCTGTTTTTT. Amino acid sequence: CASSLGSSGGTGELFF.

The V gene is TRBV5-8, the J gene TRBJ2-1; D might be TRBD1 (10 bases). Per germline, CDR1 SGHTS and CDR2 YDEGEE. This CDR3 has 20 residues. Trimming removed 5 bases at V and 9 bases at J, with 36 bases between. This chain's CDR3 is CASRQNPGQGLSGSLSEQFF. The CDR3 bases are TGTGCCAGCAGGCAAAATCCGGGACAGGGGCTTAGCGGGAGTCTAAGTGAGCAGTTCTTC.

The chain couples TRBV5-5 to TRBJ1-1; D is undetermined. CDR3 length: 12 amino acids. Germline V gene lookup returns CDR1 SGHKS and CDR2 YYEKEE (reference sequence). Trimming pared 1 base from V and 7 bases from J, leaving 8 bases between. CDR3: CASSLIRGEAFF. The CDR3 nucleotides read TGTGCCAGCAGCTTGATACGAGGTGAAGCTTTCTTT. Variable domain in full (rest from reference TRBV5-5 and TRBJ1-1): DAGVTQSPTHLIKTRGQQVTLRCSPISGHKSVSWYQQVLGQGPQFIFQYYEKEERGRGNFPDRFSARQFPNYSSELNVNALLLGDSALYLCASSLIRGEAFFGQGTRLTVV.

The V and J genes are TRBV16 and TRBJ1-1; 9 positions agree with TRBD1. V lost 2 bases to trimming and J lost 5 bases; unmatched junction nucleotides: 6. This CDR3 contains 15 residues. Germline V gene lookup returns CDR1 KGHSY and CDR2 FQNENV. CDR3 nucleotide sequence: TGTGCCAGCAGCCAAATGACAGGGGGTAAGACTGAAGCTTTCTTT. Its protein is CASSQMTGGKTEAFF.

V usage is TRBV6-1 and J usage is TRBJ2-7; possible D gene TRBD2, 7 bases. V was cut by 1 base and J by 0 bases, with 19 bases left in between. The germline gives CDR1 MNHNS, CDR2 SASEGT. The CDR3 has 18 residues. CDR3 bases: TGTGCCAGCAGTGAAGGAGAAGTTCGGCGGGGGCACTCCTACGAGCAGTACTTC. Translating it yields CASSEGEVRRGHSYEQYF.

The chain joins TRBV12-3 or TRBV12-4 to TRBJ2-4, with 7 nucleotides matching TRBD2. V lost 7 bases and J lost 10; bases outside the gene matches: 7. The CDR3 has 12 residues. The CDR3 DNA reads TGTGCCAGCACCCCGGGGGGAGGGATTCAGTACTTC. Its translation: CASTPGGGIQYF.

The chain uses TRBV11-3 and TRBJ2-3, with D possibly being TRBD1 (5 bases). Between the trimmed V and J ends, which lost 4 bases and 5 bases, there was a span of 10 bases. The CDR3 has 13 residues. Germline CDR1 is SGHNT and CDR2 is YENEEA. The CDR3 loop is CASSSKGVDTQYF. The CDR3 DNA is TGTGCCAGCAGCTCAAAAGGGGTAGATACGCAGTATTTT.

This clone was counted a single time. This sequence joins TRBV7-9 and TRBJ1-5, with D perhaps TRBD1 (6 bases). From germline, CDR1 is SEHNR and CDR2 FQNEAQ (reference sequence). The V gene lost 5 bases and the J gene lost 3 bases, with 11 bases spanning the gap. CDR3 size: 14 residues. CDR3: CASSPQGPNQPQHF. In DNA, the CDR3 is TGTGCCAGCAGCCCACAGGGACCCAATCAGCCCCAGCATTTT.

The gene calls are TRBV25-1 and TRBJ1-6, with TRBD1 matching over 9 bases. This CDR3 is built from 14 residues. The V segment lost 9 bases and the J segment 5 bases; nucleotides outside the gene matches: 5. The germline V gene encodes CDR1 MGHDK and CDR2 SYGVNS. CDR3 residues: CASTGTGNNSPLHF. The CDR3 DNA reads as TGTGCCAGTACCGGGACAGGGAATAATTCACCCCTCCACTTT.

The chain employs TRBV6-5 and TRBJ1-3, with D unresolved. The V end lost 6 bases, the J end lost 3 bases, and 15 bases lay between the germline ends. Germline CDR1 MNHEY, CDR2 SVGAGI. The CDR3 is made up of 15 amino acids. The CDR3 DNA reads as TGTGCCAGCAGCCTTCGAGCGGCCGGTGGAAACACCATATATTTT. Protein: CASSLRAAGGNTIYF.

This sequence joins TRBV7-2 and TRBJ2-1, with 14 bases aligning to TRBD2. J lost 7 bases, V lost 1 base, and 6 bases had no gene match. The CDR3 has 17 residues. Germline V gene lookup returns CDR1 SGHTA and CDR2 FQGNSA. This CDR3 reads CASSLVGTSGSGNEQFF. The CDR3 DNA reads TGTGCCAGCAGCTTAGTTGGGACTAGCGGGAGTGGGAATGAGCAGTTCTTC.

This clone was seen only once. This sequence joins TRBV5-6 and TRBJ2-7; perhaps D is TRBD1 or TRBD2 (5 bases each). Trimming took 2 bases from V and 1 from J, leaving 10 bases between them. The CDR3 is 14 amino acids. Germline-derived CDR1 and CDR2 are SGHDT and YYEEEE. CDR3 amino acids: CASSFRDRSYEQYF. The CDR3 DNA follows: TGTGCCAGCAGCTTCCGGGACCGATCCTACGAGCAGTACTTC.

V and J are TRBV11-2 and TRBJ2-1, with 9 bases matching TRBD2. This CDR3 comprises 15 residues. V shed 6 bases and J 4 bases; nucleotides not matched to a gene: 7. Germline CDR1 and CDR2: SGHAT and FQNNGV. The CDR3 protein is CASRYQTSGYNEQFF. As DNA, the CDR3 is TGTGCCAGCAGATACCAGACTAGCGGTTACAATGAGCAGTTCTTC.

This clone was seen only a few times. V is TRBV7-2 and J is TRBJ1-1; D is unclear. Germline V gene data show CDR1 as SGHTA and CDR2 as FQGNSA. The CDR3 has 15 amino acids. With 3 bases removed from V and 4 bases from J, the gap between germline ends came to 15 bases. For the CDR3, the DNA is TGTGCCAGCAGCTTGACGAGTATCGGAGGCACTGAAGCTTTCTTT. It is translated as CASSLTSIGGTEAFF.

In this sample, this clone turned up once. The chain carries TRBV30 and TRBJ2-1; 8 nucleotides line up with TRBD2. There are 11 residues in the CDR3. Germline CDR1 and CDR2: GTSNPN and SVGIG (reference sequence). J gave up 15 bases and V 5 bases, and 9 bases lay outside the gene matches. The CDR3 sequence: CAWATSEVLFF. The CDR3 DNA follows: TGTGCCTGGGCGACTAGCGAGGTTCTGTTCTTC.

V gene TRBV10-3 combines with J gene TRBJ2-1, with 10 nucleotides matching TRBD2. Per germline, CDR1 ENHRY and CDR2 SYGVKD. V lost 4 bases, J lost 7 bases, and 19 bases stayed unmatched. The CDR3 runs 19 residues. The CDR3 loop is CAISGSGGALSSPVNEQFF. The DNA of the CDR3 is TGTGCCATCAGTGGAAGCGGGGGGGCGCTCAGCAGTCCTGTTAATGAGCAGTTCTTC.

The rearrangement uses TRBV27 and TRBJ2-5, with TRBD2 as a possible D gene (6 bases). The CDR3 extends over 16 amino acids. Trimming left V 4 bases short and J 5 bases short, with 20 bases between. Germline V gene data show CDR1 as MNHEY and CDR2 as SMNVEV (reference sequence). The CDR3 here is CASSSHPYGSWETQYF. The CDR3 DNA follows: TGTGCCAGCAGTTCCCACCCCTACGGGAGTTGGGAGACCCAGTACTTC.

In DNA, the CDR3 is TGTGCCAGCAATCCGGACAGACCCCACCCTGAAGCTTTCTTT. This gives the protein CASNPDRPHPEAFF. V usage is TRBV6-6 and J usage is TRBJ1-1, with a tentative D call TRBD1 (6 bases). V was cut by 7 bases and J by 6 bases, with 18 bases left in between. CDR3 size: 14 residues. Germline V gives CDR1 MNHNY, CDR2 SVGAGI (reference sequence).

This chain uses TRBV14 with TRBJ2-1, with D possibly being TRBD1 (6 bases). Germline V lookup: CDR1 SGHDN, CDR2 FVKESK. V was cut by 0 bases and J by 12 bases, with 27 bases left in between. This CDR3 has 18 residues. The CDR3 is CASSQDRAGTSLTVMQFF. The CDR3 nucleotides read TGTGCCAGCAGCCAAGATAGGGCCGGGACATCCCTGACCGTGATGCAGTTCTTC.

In nucleotides, the CDR3 is TGTGCCAGCAGCCAAGAGGGCGGAGGAGAAAAACTGTTTTTT. Translating it yields CASSQEGGGEKLFF. This sequence joins TRBV3-1 (or the pseudogene TRBV3-2) and TRBJ1-4; D is ambiguous. Germline V gives CDR1 LGHDT, CDR2 YNNKEL (reference sequence). Trimming took 0 bases from V and 8 from J, leaving 10 bases between them. The CDR3 sequence is 14 residues long.

The V gene is TRBV2, the J gene TRBJ2-7; no reliable D call. Trimming took 7 bases from V and 2 from J, leaving 15 bases between them. Germline values: CDR1 SNHLY, CDR2 FYNNEI. The CDR3 contains 14 residues. CDR3 sequence (DNA): TGTGCCAGCAAGTATACACTACCCACCTACGAGCAGTACTTC. Its protein is CASKYTLPTYEQYF.

This chain links TRBV19 with TRBJ2-7, with 9 nucleotides matching TRBD2. Germline V gives CDR1 LNHDA, CDR2 SQIVND (reference sequence). The V and J ends lost 2 bases and 3 bases, in that order; junction bases with no gene match: 5. This CDR3 spans 15 amino acids. Here the CDR3 DNA reads TGTGCCAGTAGTATAAGGTTAGCGGGGGACTACGAGCAGTACTTC. It encodes CASSIRLAGDYEQYF.

The V and J genes are TRBV6-5 and TRBJ1-5; D may be TRBD1 (6 bases). Per the germline V gene, CDR1 is MNHEY and CDR2 is SVGAGI. The V gene lost 0 bases and the J gene lost 1 base, with 10 bases spanning the gap. The CDR3 loop spans 16 amino acids. The CDR3 region has the DNA TGTGCCAGCAGTTACTCGATACAGGGAAGCAATCAGCCCCAGCATTTT. Protein: CASSYSIQGSNQPQHF.

The chain employs TRBV6-2 or TRBV6-3 and TRBJ1-1; tentatively, D is TRBD1 (6 bases). The V gene lost 0 bases and the J gene lost 2 bases, with 10 bases spanning the gap. There are 15 residues in the CDR3. Germline V lookup: CDR1 MNHEY, CDR2 SVGEGT. Here the CDR3 reads CASSYSTDRNTEAFF. For the CDR3, the DNA is TGTGCCAGCAGTTACTCGACGGACAGAAACACTGAAGCTTTCTTT.